These 29 T cell receptor beta chains came from one sample sequenced in a study of monozygotic twins with inflammatory bowel disease. TCRdb reanalyzed the 5' RACE reads, giving one entry per CDR3 protein sequence and no DNA. This sample lists about 200,000 distinct CDR3 sequences; its ten largest clones have roughly 7.7%. Sequencing was done on a sample of blood. Source of these receptors: a human donor with ulcerative colitis or Crohn's disease, or a healthy co-twin of an affected twin (not recorded which).

The V gene is TRBV12-3 or TRBV12-4, the J gene TRBJ1-2. The CDR3 runs to 16 residues. CDR3: CASSLAGGPPNYGYTF.

V is TRBV6-1 and J is TRBJ2-2; the D call of TRBD1 rests on TCRdb alone, since no DNA is present to check it. The CDR3 is 17 amino acids. Germline CDR1 reads MNHNS; CDR2 reads SASEGT. CDR3 sequence reads: CASNQVVDRRNTGELFF.

CDR3 sequence reads: CASSYGMGEQFF. J is TRBJ2-1 and V is TRBV6-6. Germline assignment: CDR1 MNHNY and CDR2 SVGAGI (reference sequence). The CDR3 is made up of 12 amino acids.

This chain connects TRBV6-5 to TRBJ2-2; TCRdb's D call of TRBD2 is untestable without DNA. The CDR3 totals 13 residues. Germline-derived CDR1 and CDR2 are MNHEY and SVGAGI. The CDR3 here is CASTLPGTGELFF.

CDR3 in amino acids: CASSRRAGSYNEQFF. The chain couples TRBV6-2 or TRBV6-3 to TRBJ2-1; the D call from TCRdb, TRBD2, cannot be confirmed without DNA. The germline CDR1 and CDR2 sequences are MNHEY and SVGEGT. CDR3 length equals 15 residues.

The genes are TRBV20-1 and TRBJ1-4. CDR3 length: 13 residues. Germline V CDR1 and CDR2: DFQATT, SNEGSKA (reference sequence). The CDR3 is CSARDPGGEKLFF.

V usage is TRBV28 and J usage is TRBJ2-1; TCRdb designates TRBD2, a call that cannot be tested without DNA. Germline values: CDR1 MDHEN, CDR2 SYDVKM. CDR3 length: 15 residues. The CDR3 loop reads CASTLAGGYYNEQFF.

The chain employs TRBV6-1 and TRBJ2-2; TCRdb returns TRBD1, unconfirmable since there is no DNA. Germline V gene sequence: CDR1 MNHNS, CDR2 SASEGT. The CDR3 runs 15 residues. The CDR3 spells CASSPGTPNTGELFF.

The chain recombines TRBV12-3 or TRBV12-4 with TRBJ1-1; without DNA, the TCRdb call of TRBD1 cannot be checked. The CDR3 spans 13 residues. The CDR3 reads CASRRQAGTEAFF.

The J gene is TRBJ2-1, the V gene TRBV6-4; TCRdb reports TRBD2, a call that lacks DNA to check it against. The CDR3 covers 14 residues. CDR1 and CDR2 (germline): MRHNA, SNTAGT. CDR3 region: CASSRAGGRDEQFF.

The chain is built from TRBV12-3 or TRBV12-4 and TRBJ1-1; TCRdb proposes TRBD1, but this gene call is untestable without DNA. CDR3 length equals 13 residues. The chain's CDR3 is CATNRGRVTEAFF.

V gene TRBV25-1 combines with J gene TRBJ2-7; as DNA is missing, the TRBD1 call by TCRdb cannot be tested. The germline V gene encodes CDR1 MGHDK and CDR2 SYGVNS. The CDR3 has 14 residues. The CDR3 spells CASSESGGGYEQYF.

The V and J genes are TRBV15 and TRBJ1-1; as DNA is missing, the TRBD1 call by TCRdb cannot be tested. The length of the CDR3 is 15 residues. In germline, CDR1 is LNHNV, CDR2 YYDKDF (reference sequence). The CDR3 region is CATSMTKTGNAEAFF.

The V and J genes are TRBV7-2 and TRBJ1-1. This CDR3 is built from 13 residues. Germline CDR1 reads SGHTA; CDR2 reads FQGNSA. CDR3 in amino acids: CASSSFPAAEAFF.

The chain joins TRBV12-3 or TRBV12-4 to TRBJ1-2; TCRdb returns TRBD1, unconfirmable since there is no DNA. The CDR3 covers 13 residues. The CDR3 sequence: CASSIVTGYGYTF.

V usage is TRBV19 and J usage is TRBJ2-1. The CDR3 sequence is 12 residues long. The germline V gene encodes CDR1 LNHDA and CDR2 SQIVND (reference sequence). The CDR3 region is CASSMLSNEQFF.

J is TRBJ2-7 and V is TRBV12-3 or TRBV12-4; absent DNA, TCRdb's TRBD2 call cannot be checked. The CDR3 is made up of 17 amino acids. This CDR3 is CASSRGIAGGSSYEQYF.

The chain links TRBV18 to TRBJ2-2; TCRdb's D gene call, TRBD2, goes unchecked for lack of DNA. CDR1 and CDR2 from the germline V gene are KGHSH and LQKENI. The CDR3 covers 18 residues. The CDR3 here is CASSPRGRGLLNTGELFF. Using reference TRBV18 and TRBJ2-2 for the parts outside the CDR3, the full variable domain is NAGVMQNPRHLVRRRGQEARLRCSPMKGHSHVYWYRQLPEEGLKFMVYLQKENIIDESGMPKERFSAEFPKEGPSILRIQQVVRGDSAAYFCASSPRGRGLLNTGELFFGEGSRLTVL.

The rearrangement uses TRBV6-2 or TRBV6-3 and TRBJ1-1. In germline, CDR1 is MNHEY, CDR2 SVGEGT. There are 15 residues in the CDR3. CDR3 residues: CASSYASAANTEAFF.

This chain joins TRBV12-3 or TRBV12-4 and TRBJ2-7; the D call of TRBD1 rests on TCRdb alone, since no DNA is present to check it. The CDR3 has 15 residues. The CDR3 loop reads CASSLGQESSYEQYF.

V is TRBV27 and J is TRBJ2-1. The CDR3 contains 13 residues. Germline CDR1 reads MNHEY; CDR2 reads SMNVEV (reference sequence). The CDR3 is CASSLWAGDEQFF.

The J gene is TRBJ1-3, the V gene TRBV18. Germline-derived CDR1 and CDR2 are KGHSH and LQKENI. CDR3 length: 16 residues. The CDR3 loop reads CASSPSTALSGNTIYF.

The chain employs TRBV18 and TRBJ2-1; TCRdb selects TRBD1, and the lack of DNA leaves this call unchecked. The CDR3 sequence is 13 residues long. Germline CDR1 and CDR2: KGHSH and LQKENI. CDR3: CASSPTTGNEQFF.

The chain uses TRBV5-1 and TRBJ1-2; the TCRdb call, TRBD1, lacks DNA for checking. Germline assignment: CDR1 SGHRS and CDR2 YFSETQ. This CDR3 contains 13 residues. CDR3 protein: CASSSGQGDGYTF.

The rearrangement uses TRBV4-1 and TRBJ1-1. The V gene's germline CDR1 is MGHRA and CDR2 YSYEKL. There are 14 residues in the CDR3. CDR3 in amino acids: CASSPAGDATEAFF.

This rearrangement joins TRBV4-2 to TRBJ2-5; TCRdb indicates TRBD2, and absent DNA this call remains unverified. Germline assignment: CDR1 LGHNA and CDR2 YNFKEQ. The CDR3 is 16 amino acids. The CDR3 loop is CASSQGIAGGQETQYF.

This chain uses TRBV29-1 with TRBJ2-6. The CDR3 extends over 12 amino acids. Germline CDR1 and CDR2: SQVTM and ANQGSEA. CDR3 in amino acids: CSVLDGANVLTF. The full variable domain, completed using reference TRBV29-1 and TRBJ2-6, is SAVISQKPSRDICQRGTSLTIQCQVDSQVTMMFWYRQQPGQSLTLIATANQGSEATYESGFVIDKFPISRPNLTFSTLTVSNMSPEDSSIYLCSVLDGANVLTFGAGSRLTVL.

V is TRBV29-1 and J is TRBJ2-1; TCRdb's D call of TRBD2 is untestable without DNA. The CDR3 is 15 amino acids. Per germline, CDR1 SQVTM and CDR2 ANQGSEA. The CDR3 reads CSVEEGEREKDEQFF.

The gene calls are TRBV4-1 and TRBJ2-7. Germline V gene data show CDR1 as MGHRA and CDR2 as YSYEKL. The CDR3 is 14 amino acids. The CDR3 loop is CASSQVLETYVQYF.